Listed below are T cell receptor beta chains from one sample, sequenced in a study of OX40 agonist ivuxolimab in advanced cancers. Produced via immunoSEQ multiplex PCR; TCRdb's table is partial and in-frame only. This sample has 50,000 to 65,000 clones, with about 90% found just once. Sequencing used CD4+ or CD8+ T cells sorted from blood, obtained in a trial of the OX40 agonist ivuxolimab. The origin of the receptors is an adult with an advanced solid tumor such as melanoma, head and neck, liver or kidney cancer. The CDR3 runs from the conserved cysteine through the conserved F or W. The D gene is left open where the match is weak. Size values are once, few and many counts, or a class for expanded clones, and some rows have none.

j_gene: TRBJ2-5
v_gene: TRBV19
len: 13
abundance: NA
d_gene: NA
CDR3aa: CASSIWGTETQYF
CDR3nt: TGTGCCAGTAGTATCTGGGGAACGGAGACCCAGTACTTC

j_gene: TRBJ2-7
v_gene: TRBV5-1
len: 14
abundance: NA
d_gene: NA
CDR3aa: CASSLEGGNHEQYF
CDR3nt: TGCGCCAGCAGCTTGGAGGGGGGAAACCACGAGCAGTACTTC

j_gene: TRBJ1-5
v_gene: TRBV7-2
len: 16
abundance: NA
d_gene: NA
CDR3aa: CASSSERDTPWQPQHF
CDR3nt: TGTGCCAGCAGCTCGGAACGGGATACTCCTTGGCAGCCCCAGCATTTT

j_gene: TRBJ1-2
v_gene: TRBV5-1
len: 14
abundance: NA
d_gene: NA
CDR3aa: CASSPEGQPGGYTF
CDR3nt: TGCGCCAGCAGCCCGGAGGGACAACCAGGGGGCTACACCTTC

j_gene: TRBJ1-2
v_gene: TRBV28
len: 15
abundance: once
d_gene: TRBD1
CDR3aa: CASSLTGGANYGYTF
CDR3nt: TGTGCCAGCAGTTTAACAGGGGGCGCTAACTATGGCTACACCTTC

j_gene: TRBJ2-1
v_gene: TRBV2
len: 14
abundance: NA
d_gene: NA
CDR3aa: CASSAGGMLNEQFF
CDR3nt: TGTGCCAGCAGTGCCGGGGGTATGTTGAATGAGCAGTTCTTC

j_gene: TRBJ1-1
v_gene: TRBV7-2
len: 14
abundance: NA
d_gene: NA
CDR3aa: CASKPIAGSTEAFF
CDR3nt: TGTGCCAGCAAGCCTATCGCGGGCAGTACTGAAGCTTTCTTT

j_gene: TRBJ2-3
v_gene: TRBV29-1
len: 15
abundance: once
d_gene: NA
CDR3aa: CSVDPPTGPTDTQYF
CDR3nt: TGCAGCGTTGACCCCCCTACGGGGCCCACAGATACGCAGTATTTT

j_gene: TRBJ1-5
v_gene: TRBV6-6
len: 15
abundance: NA
d_gene: NA
CDR3aa: CASSHRVGGNQPQHF
CDR3nt: TGTGCCAGCAGTCACCGGGTGGGGGGGAATCAGCCCCAGCATTTT

j_gene: TRBJ2-5
v_gene: TRBV9
len: 16
abundance: once
d_gene: TRBD2
CDR3aa: CASSVGASGVGETQYF
CDR3nt: TGTGCCAGCAGCGTAGGGGCTAGCGGGGTGGGAGAGACCCAGTACTTC

j_gene: TRBJ1-1
v_gene: TRBV19
len: 15
abundance: NA
d_gene: NA
CDR3aa: CASSIASRVNTEAFF
CDR3nt: TGTGCCAGTAGTATAGCCAGTCGTGTAAACACTGAAGCTTTCTTT

j_gene: TRBJ1-4
v_gene: TRBV2
len: 14
abundance: once
d_gene: TRBD1
CDR3aa: CASRVQGAGEKLFF
CDR3nt: TGTGCCAGCAGGGTACAGGGGGCGGGTGAAAAACTGTTTTTT

j_gene: TRBJ1-1
v_gene: TRBV7-2
len: 13
abundance: few
d_gene: TRBD1
CDR3aa: CASSFQGGTEAFF
CDR3nt: TGTGCCAGCAGCTTCCAGGGGGGAACTGAAGCTTTCTTT

j_gene: TRBJ1-5
v_gene: TRBV6-5
len: 14
abundance: NA
d_gene: NA
CDR3aa: CASSYASVNQPQHF
CDR3nt: TGTGCCAGCAGTTATGCCTCAGTCAATCAGCCCCAGCATTTT

j_gene: TRBJ2-5
v_gene: TRBV28
len: 16
abundance: NA
d_gene: NA
CDR3aa: CASSPQGRATLGTQYF
CDR3nt: TGTGCCAGCAGTCCCCAGGGGCGGGCGACCCTCGGGACCCAGTACTTC